This T cell receptor beta chain was found in a study of T cells in localized non-small cell lung cancer (dated by TCRdb to the early 2020s). For the wider study: The study analyzed T cell repertoires of around 250 early-stage NSCLC patients, comparing tumors and uninvolved tumor-adjacent lungs. All 220 or so NSCLC patients in the cohort were treatment-naive and had localized lung tumors that were resected. Of the NSCLC patients, 120 to 150 were male and roughly 110 were female, and the mean age was approximately 66 years. The paper as a whole reports these results and caveats: Longer overall survival was associated with higher T cell density in blood, whereas shorter survival was associated with higher clonality in adjacent lung. Uninvolved tumor-adjacent lung showed the highest T cell clonality, higher than tumor, which suggests more focused antigenic responses in the uninvolved tumor-adjacent lung. Because the study design was exploratory, TCR variables were selected using unadjusted p-values without false-discovery rate correction. Because multi-region tumor sequencing was not done, intratumor heterogeneity could not be ruled out. A median of around 60 of the top 100 tumor clones turned up in the paired uninvolved adjacent lung, and 25 to 30 of those clones also ranked among the top 100 of that same adjacent lung.

At diagnosis, tumor, uninvolved tumor-adjacent lung and peripheral blood were collected and then preserved as a mix of FFPE and fresh-frozen material. Counted from cysteine to phenylalanine, this CDR3 has 16 amino acids. The retained sequence is limited to the CDR3, 48 bases, with the frame set at the first base. The junction carries 18 bases between V and J, which are trimmed by 2 bases and 7 bases respectively. As encoded in the germline V gene (reference sequence), CDR1 is LNHDA while CDR2 is SQIVND. This clone is characterized as medium-sized (0.01 to 0.1%). Its binding antigen is unknown. The input lacks base qualities; no much larger clone sits a single base away. TCR beta CDR3 regions were sequenced from DNA using the immunoSEQ Assay. Per the authors' processing: T cell density was computed as TCR beta template counts normalized to usable DNA estimated by amplifying housekeeping genes. The preseqR package was used to estimate richness by extrapolating to 400,000 templates for PBMC samples and to 120,000 templates for tissue samples. Clonality was defined by subtracting Pielou's evenness from one. Differential abundance testing on productive amino-acid clonotypes, with a minimum total count of 5 and an alpha of 0.1, was used to identify tissue-enriched TCRs. Repertoire overlap between compartments was quantified with the Jaccard Index and Morisita Overlap Index. GLIPH clustered TCR beta CDR3s with public tetramer-defined viral CDR3s; viral motifs required at least three viral sequences plus V-gene enrichment. TCRdb stores this immuneACCESS table with in-frame sequences only. Part of the clones is absent; in the studies checked, under half of the shortfall reflects unresolved V genes, and no reason is known for the rest. V and J calls and clone size are as listed in that table; D and trimming were resolved from the DNA. The sample yields roughly 3,700 clones; approximately 23% were counted once. 27% of the sample goes to the ten largest clones.

The chain employs TRBV19 and TRBJ1-5; a tentative D call is TRBD1 (6 bases match). The sequence derives from a woman aged 35 to 70 with stage I lung adenocarcinoma. The material sequenced was lung tumor tissue, taken before any cancer treatment. The CDR3 in this case is CASSIIGGQREQPQHF. The bases are TGTGCCAGTAGTATAATTGGAGGACAGAGGGAACAGCCCCAGCATTTT.